Shown below are 32 T cell receptor beta chains from a single sample sequenced in a study of glioma-infiltrating T cells. The iRepertoire nested amplicon-rescue multiplex PCR amplified TCR alpha and beta CDR3s from RNA. From the multiplex PCR reads, TCRdb called clonotypes with MiXCR, one entry per CDR3 protein. The data contain about 130,000 distinct CDR3 sequences, about 25% of them singletons. The specimen was glioma tissue, nonneoplastic brain tissue, or PBMCs (not recorded which). Source of these receptors: a human donor with low-grade glioma or glioblastoma, undergoing nonglioma brain surgery, or in good health (not recorded which).

This clonotype was counted ten times or more. The chain carries TRBV6-1 and TRBJ2-7; 8 bases are a match to TRBD2. CDR1 is MNHNS, CDR2 SASEGT, per germline. The CDR3 has 14 amino acids. Trimming removed 8 bases from V and 2 bases from J; junction bases left unmatched: 8. CDR3 nucleotides: TGTGCCAGCTCCACGGGGGGGAACCCCTACGAGCAGTACGTC. Amino acid sequence: CASSTGGNPYEQYV.

The CDR3 protein is CSARTLDSLRDGAQHF. CDR3 DNA sequence: TGCAGTGCTAGGACCCTCGACAGTCTACGTGATGGGGCCCAGCATTTT. This chain links TRBV20-1 with TRBJ1-5; possible D gene TRBD1, 5 bases. From germline, CDR1 is DFQATT and CDR2 SNEGSKA (reference sequence). Trimming took off 3 bases at V and 11 bases at J, with 26 bases between the two ends. This CDR3 comprises 16 residues.

This clonotype turned up a few times. V is TRBV3-1 and J is TRBJ1-2; tentative D call: TRBD1 (6 bases). The CDR3 totals 15 residues. V lost 4 bases, J lost 0 bases, and 12 bases lay in between. Per the germline V gene, CDR1 is LGHDT and CDR2 is YNNKEL (reference sequence). CDR3: CASSRETGANYGYTF. The CDR3 bases are TGTGCCAGCAGCCGAGAGACAGGAGCTAACTATGGCTACACCTTC.

This rearrangement joins TRBV12-3 or TRBV12-4 to TRBJ2-3; 11 bases fit TRBD1. Germline trimming cut 6 bases from V and 6 bases from J; bases unmatched to any gene: 8. This CDR3 has 15 residues. DNA of the CDR3: TGTGCCAGCAGCCTCGGACAGGGGGCTGGGGATACGCAGTATTTT. It encodes CASSLGQGAGDTQYF.

This clonotype occurred many times. This sequence joins TRBV6-1 and TRBJ2-5; D is ambiguous. The CDR3 sequence is 12 residues long. The germline V gene encodes CDR1 MNHNS and CDR2 SASEGT. V shed 8 bases and J shed 1 base, with 8 bases lying between them. For the CDR3, the DNA is TGTGCCAGCGCCGATCCCCAAGAGACCCAGTACTTC. The encoded protein is CASADPQETQYF.

The chain links TRBV5-1 to TRBJ1-1; D is undetermined. V dropped 0 bases and J dropped 1 base, with 10 bases sitting between them. CDR3 size: 15 residues. CDR1 is SGHRS, CDR2 YFSETQ, per germline. CDR3 sequence (DNA): TGCGCCAGCAGCTTGGTTCCGCTCTCGAACACTGAAGCTTTCTTT. Its protein is CASSLVPLSNTEAFF.

The rearrangement uses TRBV4-1 and TRBJ2-1, with 7 positions matching TRBD2. The germline V gene has CDR1 MGHRA and CDR2 YSYEKL. The CDR3 sequence is 15 residues long. V lost 5 bases, J lost 4 bases, and 8 bases stayed unmatched. The chain's CDR3 is CASSSGGDRYNEQFF. CDR3 nucleotide sequence: TGCGCCAGCAGCTCTGGGGGGGACCGATACAATGAGCAGTTCTTC.

The sample holds many counts of this clonotype. V usage is TRBV6-1 and J usage is TRBJ1-1, with a weak D call TRBD1 (6 bases). Germline CDR1 is MNHNS and CDR2 is SASEGT. The CDR3 is 12 residues long. Trimming removed 6 bases at V and 5 bases at J, with 10 bases between. CDR3 in amino acids: CASRRGRTEAFF. As DNA, the CDR3 is TGTGCCAGCAGGCGGGGGCGAACTGAAGCTTTCTTT.

Many counts were recorded for this clonotype. The chain joins TRBV6-1 to TRBJ2-1; 9 bases are shared with TRBD1. This CDR3 spans 14 amino acids. Unmatched junction bases numbered 6, after V lost 7 bases and J lost 5 bases. Germline V gives CDR1 MNHNS, CDR2 SASEGT. CDR3 in DNA: TGTGCCAGCAAGAGGGACAGGGCGGACAATGAGCAGTTCTTC. Translation: CASKRDRADNEQFF.

This clonotype occurred a few times. The chain couples TRBV7-9 to TRBJ1-4; D not certain. Germline CDR1 is SEHNR and CDR2 is FQNEAQ (reference sequence). Trimming removed 1 base at V and 5 bases at J, with 8 bases between. The CDR3 has 14 residues. CDR3 in amino acids: CASSLGHGNEKLFF. CDR3 nucleotide sequence: TGTGCCAGCAGCTTAGGGCATGGAAATGAAAAACTGTTTTTT. Based on the CDR3 plus reference TRBV7-9 and TRBJ1-4, the full variable domain is DTGVSQNPRHKITKRGQNVTFRCDPISEHNRLYWYRQTLGQGPEFLTYFQNEAQLEKSRLLSDRFSAERPKGSFSTLEIQRTEQGDSAMYLCASSLGHGNEKLFFGSGTQLSVL.

This clonotype was detected only once. Compared with germline, one end of the junction differs, possibly owing to a read error. This rearrangement joins TRBV6-2 or TRBV6-3 to TRBJ1-5; TRBD1 matches 8 bases. The CDR3 runs 13 residues. The germline gives CDR1 MNHEY, CDR2 SVGEGT. This CDR3 reads CASSRTGNQPRHF. The CDR3 nucleotides are TGTGCCAGCAGCCGGACAGGGAATCAGCCCCGGCATTTT.

This clonotype was counted at least ten times. The V and J genes are TRBV7-2 and TRBJ1-5, with 8 bases identical to TRBD1. With V trimmed by 3 bases and J by 0 bases, 1 base remained unmatched. CDR3 length: 15 residues. CDR1 SGHTA and CDR2 FQGNSA come from the germline V gene. For the CDR3, the DNA is TGTGCCAGCAGCTTGGGACAGGTTAGCAATCAGCCCCAGCATTTT. Translation: CASSLGQVSNQPQHF.

Points on this clonotype: Since a much larger clone is just one base distant, this may be a read error. This chain uses TRBV7-2 with TRBJ2-1, with 10 bases matching TRBD2. The CDR3 loop spans 14 amino acids. Germline CDR1 reads SGHTA; CDR2 reads FQGNSA. The CDR3 protein is CARSHSGGGNEQFF. CDR3 in DNA: TGTGCCCGCAGTCACAGCGGGGGGGGAAATGAGCAGTTCTTC.

The CDR3 region has the DNA TGTGCCAGCAGCCCCCAGACTCTTAGCAATCAGCCCCAGCATTTT. This encodes CASSPQTLSNQPQHF. V is TRBV5-5 and J is TRBJ1-5; no definite D call. The CDR3 loop spans 15 amino acids. Germline lookup yields CDR1 SGHKS and CDR2 YYEKEE (reference sequence). Trimming shortened V by 4 bases and J by 0 bases, and 11 bases separated the two germline ends.

For this clonotype: Relative to the germline gene, one junction end is altered; a read error may explain this. The gene calls are TRBV4-2 and TRBJ2-1; 9 positions agree with TRBD2. CDR1 LGHNA and CDR2 YNFKEQ come from the germline V gene. This CDR3 comprises 15 residues. In DNA, the CDR3 is TGTGCCAGCAGCCAAGTGATTAGCGGGGGAAATGAGAAGTTCTTC. The encoded protein is CASSQVISGGNEKFF.

The V gene is TRBV7-3, the J gene TRBJ2-1; 11 nucleotides match TRBD2. Trimming at V came to 6 bases and at J to 8 bases, leaving 21 bases not matched to a gene. Germline CDR1 and CDR2: SGHTA and FQGTGA. CDR3 length: 19 amino acids. The CDR3 DNA reads as TGTGCCAGCAGACCAGAGTCGCTAGCGGGGGGCCTCAGGGTTGATGAGCAGTTCTTC. It specifies CASRPESLAGGLRVDEQFF. Based on the CDR3 plus reference TRBV7-3 and TRBJ2-1, the full variable domain is GAGVSQTPSNKVTEKGKYVELRCDPISGHTALYWYRQSLGQGPEFLIYFQGTGAADDSGLPNDRFFAVRPEGSVSTLKIQRTERGDSAVYLCASRPESLAGGLRVDEQFFGPGTRLTVL.

The rearrangement uses TRBV6-1 and TRBJ2-1; TRBD1 agrees at 11 bases. The trim removed 5 bases at V and 7 bases at J, leaving 13 bases unmatched. Germline CDR1 and CDR2: MNHNS and SASEGT. The CDR3 runs to 17 residues. CDR3 region: CASSYAYPGQGVNEQFF. The CDR3 DNA reads as TGTGCCAGCAGTTATGCCTATCCGGGACAGGGGGTGAATGAGCAGTTCTTC.

V is TRBV14 and J is TRBJ1-3, with D unresolved. The CDR3 is made up of 15 amino acids. The V gene lost 1 base and the J gene lost 3 bases, with 10 bases spanning the gap. CDR1 is SGHDN and CDR2 is FVKESK in the germline V gene. The CDR3 here is CASSQGPSYGNTIYF. The CDR3 nucleotides are TGTGCCAGCAGCCAAGGTCCTAGCTATGGAAACACCATATATTTT.

The chain is built from TRBV18 and TRBJ2-3, with D uncertain. The CDR3 loop spans 14 amino acids. The germline V gene encodes CDR1 KGHSH and CDR2 LQKENI. V gave up 1 base and J gave up 2 bases, with 7 bases separating them. The CDR3 loop is CASSPRADTDTQYF. DNA of the CDR3: TGTGCCAGCTCACCACGGGCAGACACAGATACGCAGTATTTT.

The table lists this clonotype with many counts. This chain joins TRBV28 and TRBJ1-3, with a weak D call TRBD1 (5 bases). The CDR3 totals 14 residues. V was trimmed by 7 bases and J by 8 bases, leaving 18 bases between them. Germline CDR1 MDHEN, CDR2 SYDVKM. CDR3 bases: TGTGCCAGCATCCTCGGGACCGAGAGTGACACCATATATTTT. Its protein product is CASILGTESDTIYF.

This clonotype was detected only a few times. The V and J genes are TRBV19 and TRBJ1-2; the D gene is possibly TRBD1 (5 bases). V lost 5 bases to trimming and J lost 2 bases, with 12 bases between them. CDR3 length: 14 residues. Germline V gene data show CDR1 as LNHDA and CDR2 as SQIVND (reference sequence). The CDR3, as DNA: TGTGCCAGTAGTGCAGGGACGGTCAACTATGGCTACACCTTC. This gives the protein CASSAGTVNYGYTF.

CDR3 nucleotides: TGTGCCAGCAGCTTAGCGCCGGGTATGAACACTGAAGCTTTCTTT. Amino acids: CASSLAPGMNTEAFF. This chain uses TRBV7-9 with TRBJ1-1, with D unresolved. This CDR3 has 15 residues. The V gene lost 0 bases and the J gene lost 0 bases, with 8 bases spanning the gap. Germline CDR1 SEHNR, CDR2 FQNEAQ (reference sequence).

Ten or more counts support this clonotype. The chain joins TRBV27 to TRBJ2-1, with unresolved D. The CDR3 consists of 14 residues. Germline assignment: CDR1 MNHEY and CDR2 SMNVEV (reference sequence). The V gene lost 0 bases and the J gene lost 4 bases, with 7 bases spanning the gap. The chain's CDR3 is CASSLSPQYNEQFF. CDR3 DNA sequence: TGTGCCAGCAGTTTATCGCCTCAGTACAATGAGCAGTTCTTC.

V usage is TRBV29-1 and J usage is TRBJ2-1; 7 bases map to TRBD1. The J segment lost 7 bases and the V segment lost 7 bases, leaving 4 bases of the junction unmatched. The CDR3 totals 11 residues. CDR1 is SQVTM, CDR2 ANQGSEA, per germline. This CDR3 is CSAYRGNEQFF. The CDR3 region has the DNA TGCAGCGCATACAGGGGTAATGAGCAGTTCTTC.

Here the CDR3 reads CASTPAVGTDTQYF. CDR3 in DNA: TGTGCCAGCACCCCCGCGGTAGGAACAGATACGCAGTATTTT. The V call is TRBV5-5, the J call TRBJ2-3, with D unclear. V lost 6 bases, J lost 3 bases, and 14 bases lay in between. The CDR3 is 14 amino acids. CDR1 is SGHKS, CDR2 YYEKEE, per germline (reference sequence). The full variable domain, in which reference TRBV5-5 and TRBJ2-3 provide the parts outside the CDR3, is DAGVTQSPTHLIKTRGQQVTLRCSPISGHKSVSWYQQVLGQGPQFIFQYYEKEERGRGNFPDRFSARQFPNYSSELNVNALLLGDSALYLCASTPAVGTDTQYFGPGTRLTVL.

Turning to this clonotype: A single base separates this from a much larger clone, so it may be a read error. This sequence joins TRBV6-1 and TRBJ1-2; D is unclear. Deletions cut 5 bases from V and 4 bases from J, with 11 bases between. The CDR3 length is 13 residues. Germline V CDR1 and CDR2: MNHNS, SASEGT. CDR3 amino acids: CASSPLSSYGYTF. The DNA of the CDR3 is TGTGCCAGCAGTCCTCTGTCTTCCTATGGCTACACCTTC.

In this sample, this clonotype turned up many times. The chain recombines TRBV15 with TRBJ1-1, with 7 bases fitting TRBD1. The CDR3 consists of 13 residues. V shed 5 bases, J shed 5 bases, and the junction held 5 bases outside the gene matches. Germline-derived CDR1 and CDR2 are LNHNV and YYDKDF (reference sequence). DNA for the CDR3: TGTGCCACCAGCTCCAGGGGGGGGACTGAAGCTTTCTTT. Encoded protein: CATSSRGGTEAFF. Filled out from reference TRBV15 and TRBJ1-1, the complete variable domain reads DAMVIQNPRYQVTQFGKPVTLSCSQTLNHNVMYWYQQKSSQAPKLLFHYYDKDFNNEADTPDNFQSRRPNTSFCFLDIRSPGLGDTAMYLCATSSRGGTEAFFGQGTRLTVV.

This clonotype was counted many times. This chain connects TRBV20-1 to TRBJ1-5; no definite D call. Germline V lookup: CDR1 DFQATT, CDR2 SNEGSKA (reference sequence). The CDR3 is 12 amino acids. The ends were cut back, 2 bases at V and 4 bases at J, with 6 bases in the middle. The CDR3 bases are TGCAGTGCTAGACCGTCAAATCAGCCCCAGCATTTT. This codes for CSARPSNQPQHF.

This clonotype was seen only a few times. The chain links TRBV3-1 to TRBJ2-7, with TRBD1 matching over 7 bases. The germline V gene has CDR1 LGHDT and CDR2 YNNKEL (reference sequence). The CDR3 sequence is 14 residues long. The V and J ends lost 4 bases and 7 bases, in that order; junction bases with no gene match: 10. The CDR3 loop is CASSRTGTALEQYV. CDR3 DNA sequence: TGTGCCAGCAGCCGAACCGGGACAGCCCTTGAGCAGTACGTC.

A few counts support this clonotype. The rearrangement uses TRBV19 and TRBJ2-2, with D possibly being TRBD2 (6 bases). There are 14 residues in the CDR3. The germline V and J ends were trimmed by 5 bases and 3 bases, with 10 bases remaining between them. Germline CDR1 reads LNHDA; CDR2 reads SQIVND (reference sequence). CDR3 coding DNA: TGTGCCAGTAGTGCAGGGAGGTACACCGGGGAGCTGTTTTTT. Its translation is CASSAGRYTGELFF.

A few counts support this clonotype. CDR3 nucleotides: TGTGCCAGCAGCCTAACAGGGGTTCGGATCTCTGGAAACACCATATATTTT. Its translation: CASSLTGVRISGNTIYF. The genes are TRBV14 and TRBJ1-3; 7 bases agree with TRBD1. This CDR3 region has 17 residues. Trimming removed 4 bases from V and 0 bases from J; junction bases left unmatched: 9. Per germline, CDR1 SGHDN and CDR2 FVKESK.

In its sample, this clonotype was seen a few times. The chain combines TRBV7-8 with TRBJ1-1, with 7 bases that match TRBD1. Germline CDR1 and CDR2: SGHVS and FQNEAQ. With 4 bases clipped from V and 8 bases from J, the junction kept 10 bases outside the gene matches. This CDR3 region has 14 residues. The CDR3 sequence: CASSSYTGTAEAFF. In nucleotides, the CDR3 is TGTGCCAGCAGCTCGTACACCGGGACAGCGGAAGCTTTCTTT.